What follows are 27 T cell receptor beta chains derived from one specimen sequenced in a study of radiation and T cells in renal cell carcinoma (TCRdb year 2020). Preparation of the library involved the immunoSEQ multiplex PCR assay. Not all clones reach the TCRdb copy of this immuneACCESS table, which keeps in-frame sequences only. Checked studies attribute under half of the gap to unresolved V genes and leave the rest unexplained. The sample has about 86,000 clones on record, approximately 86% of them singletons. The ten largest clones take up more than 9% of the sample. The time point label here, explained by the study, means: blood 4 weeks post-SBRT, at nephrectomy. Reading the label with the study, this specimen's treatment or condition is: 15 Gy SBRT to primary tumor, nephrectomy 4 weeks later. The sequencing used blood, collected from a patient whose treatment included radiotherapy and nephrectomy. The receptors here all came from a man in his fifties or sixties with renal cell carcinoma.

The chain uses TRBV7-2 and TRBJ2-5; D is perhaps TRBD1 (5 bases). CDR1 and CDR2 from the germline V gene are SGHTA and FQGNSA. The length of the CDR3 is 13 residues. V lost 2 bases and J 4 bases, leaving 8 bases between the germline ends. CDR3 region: CASSLSQGETQYF. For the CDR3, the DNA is TGTGCCAGCAGCTTATCCCAGGGAGAGACCCAGTACTTC.

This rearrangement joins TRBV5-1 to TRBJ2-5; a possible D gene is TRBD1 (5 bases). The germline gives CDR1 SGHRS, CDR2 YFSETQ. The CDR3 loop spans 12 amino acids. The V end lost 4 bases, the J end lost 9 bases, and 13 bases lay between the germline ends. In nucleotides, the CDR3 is TGCGCCAGCAGCGAGCAGGGCCACCCCCAGTACTTC. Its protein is CASSEQGHPQYF.

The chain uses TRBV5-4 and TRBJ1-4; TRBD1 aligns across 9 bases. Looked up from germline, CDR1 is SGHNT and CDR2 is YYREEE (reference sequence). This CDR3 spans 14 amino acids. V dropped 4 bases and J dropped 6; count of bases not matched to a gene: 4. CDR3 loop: CASSAGQGYEKLFF. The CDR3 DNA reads TGTGCCAGCAGCGCGGGACAGGGTTATGAAAAACTGTTTTTT.

For the CDR3, the DNA is TGTGCCAGCAGCTTAAGTGGGACACAGAACACTGAAGCTTTCTTT. Encoded protein: CASSLSGTQNTEAFF. This sequence joins TRBV7-9 and TRBJ1-1; tentatively, D is TRBD1 (6 bases). The V gene's germline CDR1 is SEHNR and CDR2 FQNEAQ (reference sequence). V was trimmed by 2 bases and J by 1 base, leaving 11 bases between them. The CDR3 runs 15 residues.

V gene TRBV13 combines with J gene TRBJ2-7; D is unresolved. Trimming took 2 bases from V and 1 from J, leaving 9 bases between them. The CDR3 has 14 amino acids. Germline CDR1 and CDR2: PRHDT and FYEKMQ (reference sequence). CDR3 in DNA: TGTGCCAGCAGCTTACGTAGGCCATCCTACGAGCAGTACTTC. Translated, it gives CASSLRRPSYEQYF. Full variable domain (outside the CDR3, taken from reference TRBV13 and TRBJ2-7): AAGVIQSPRHLIKEKRETATLKCYPIPRHDTVYWYQQGPGQDPQFLISFYEKMQSDKGSIPDRFSAQQFSDYHSELNMSSLELGDSALYFCASSLRRPSYEQYFGPGTRLTVT.

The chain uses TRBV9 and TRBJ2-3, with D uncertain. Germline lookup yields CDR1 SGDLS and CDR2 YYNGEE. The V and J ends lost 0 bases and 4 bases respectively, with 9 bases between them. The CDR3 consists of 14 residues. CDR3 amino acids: CASSVAIEPDTQYF. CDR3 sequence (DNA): TGTGCCAGCAGCGTAGCAATCGAGCCAGATACGCAGTATTTT.

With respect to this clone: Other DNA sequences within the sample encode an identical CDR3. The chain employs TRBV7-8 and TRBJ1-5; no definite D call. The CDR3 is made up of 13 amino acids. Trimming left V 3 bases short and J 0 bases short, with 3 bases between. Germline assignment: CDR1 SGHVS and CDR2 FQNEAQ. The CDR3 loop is CASSLVSNQPQHF. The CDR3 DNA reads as TGTGCCAGCAGCTTGGTTAGCAATCAGCCCCAGCATTTT.

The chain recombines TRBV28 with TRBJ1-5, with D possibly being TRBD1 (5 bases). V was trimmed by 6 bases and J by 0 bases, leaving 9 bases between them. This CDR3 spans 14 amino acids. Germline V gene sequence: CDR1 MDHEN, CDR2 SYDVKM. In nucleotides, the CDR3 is TGTGCCAGCAGAGCAGGGTTTAGCAATCAGCCCCAGCATTTT. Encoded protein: CASRAGFSNQPQHF.

The CDR3 nucleotides are TGTGCCAGCAGTGAAATCGGACAGGGGGCAATCGGCTACACCTTC. Translating it yields CASSEIGQGAIGYTF. The chain has TRBV2 and TRBJ1-2, with TRBD1 identical over 11 bases. Trimming removed 2 bases from V and 8 bases from J; junction bases left unmatched: 7. This CDR3 region has 15 residues. Germline lookup yields CDR1 SNHLY and CDR2 FYNNEI.

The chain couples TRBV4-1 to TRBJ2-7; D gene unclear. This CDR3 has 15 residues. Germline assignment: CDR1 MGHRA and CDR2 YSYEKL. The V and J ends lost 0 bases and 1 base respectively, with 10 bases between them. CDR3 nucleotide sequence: TGCGCCAGCAGCCAAGATTGGCGACAATCCTACGAGCAGTACTTC. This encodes CASSQDWRQSYEQYF.

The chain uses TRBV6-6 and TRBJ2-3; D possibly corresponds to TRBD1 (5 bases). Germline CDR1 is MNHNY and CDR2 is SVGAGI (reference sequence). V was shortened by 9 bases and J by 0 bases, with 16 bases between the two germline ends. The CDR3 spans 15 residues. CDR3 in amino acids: CASQGYRQSTDTQYF. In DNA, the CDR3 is TGTGCCAGTCAGGGATACCGCCAGAGCACAGATACGCAGTATTTT.

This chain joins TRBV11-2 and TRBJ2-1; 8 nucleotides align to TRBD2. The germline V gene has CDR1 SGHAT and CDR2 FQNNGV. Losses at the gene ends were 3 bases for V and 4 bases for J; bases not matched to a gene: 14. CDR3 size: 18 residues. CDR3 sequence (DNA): TGTGCCAGCAGCTTGATTAGCCCGGGAGGGCCGGGGTACAATGAGCAGTTCTTC. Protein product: CASSLISPGGPGYNEQFF.

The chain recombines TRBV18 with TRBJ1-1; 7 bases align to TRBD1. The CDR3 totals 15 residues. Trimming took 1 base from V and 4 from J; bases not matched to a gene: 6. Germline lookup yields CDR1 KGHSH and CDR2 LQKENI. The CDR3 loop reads CASSPRTGESTEAFF. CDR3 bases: TGTGCCAGCTCACCACGAACAGGGGAGAGCACTGAAGCTTTCTTT.

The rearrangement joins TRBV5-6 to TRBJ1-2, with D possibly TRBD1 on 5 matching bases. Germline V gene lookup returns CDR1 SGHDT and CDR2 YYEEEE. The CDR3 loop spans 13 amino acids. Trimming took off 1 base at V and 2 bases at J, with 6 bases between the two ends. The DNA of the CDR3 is TGTGCCAGCAGCTTGTGGGGGAACTATGGCTACACCTTC. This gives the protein CASSLWGNYGYTF.

CDR3 amino acids: CASSLYSHSGNTIYF. The DNA for the CDR3 is TGCGCCAGCAGCTTGTATTCCCACTCTGGAAACACCATATATTTT. The rearrangement joins TRBV5-1 to TRBJ1-3; D remains unclear. Germline CDR1 and CDR2: SGHRS and YFSETQ. V dropped 1 base and J dropped 0 bases, with 8 bases sitting between them. The CDR3 totals 15 residues.

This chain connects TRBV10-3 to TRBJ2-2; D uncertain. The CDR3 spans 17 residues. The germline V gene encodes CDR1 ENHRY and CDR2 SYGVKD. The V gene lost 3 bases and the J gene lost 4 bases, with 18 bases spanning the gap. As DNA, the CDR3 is TGTGCCATCAGTGATAAGGGCGCCAGGCGTTTCACCGGGGAGCTGTTTTTT. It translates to CAISDKGARRFTGELFF.

In DNA form, the CDR3 reads TGTGCCAGCAGCGTAGGGTACACTGAAGCTTTCTTT. Translating it yields CASSVGYTEAFF. The V gene is TRBV9, the J gene TRBJ1-1; D uncertain. Germline CDR1 SGDLS, CDR2 YYNGEE. V lost 0 bases to trimming and J lost 3 bases, with 3 bases between them. CDR3 length: 12 residues.

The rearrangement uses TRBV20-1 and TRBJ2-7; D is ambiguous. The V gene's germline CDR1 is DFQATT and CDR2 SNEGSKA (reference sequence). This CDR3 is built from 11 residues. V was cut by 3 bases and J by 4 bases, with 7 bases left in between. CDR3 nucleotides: TGCAGTGCTAGTACGCAGTACGAGCAGTACTTC. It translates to CSASTQYEQYF.

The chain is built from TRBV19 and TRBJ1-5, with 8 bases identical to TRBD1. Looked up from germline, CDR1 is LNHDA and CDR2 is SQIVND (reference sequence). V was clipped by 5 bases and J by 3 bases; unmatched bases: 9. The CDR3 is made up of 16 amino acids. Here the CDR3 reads CASSSEDRAYNQPQHF. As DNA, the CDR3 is TGTGCCAGTAGTTCGGAGGACAGGGCCTACAATCAGCCCCAGCATTTT.

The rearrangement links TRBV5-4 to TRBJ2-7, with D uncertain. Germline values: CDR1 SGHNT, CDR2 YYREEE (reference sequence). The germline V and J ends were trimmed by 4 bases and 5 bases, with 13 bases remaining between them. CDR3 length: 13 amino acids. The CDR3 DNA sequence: TGTGCCAGCAGCCTACCTACCTTCAACGAGCAGTACTTC. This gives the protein CASSLPTFNEQYF.

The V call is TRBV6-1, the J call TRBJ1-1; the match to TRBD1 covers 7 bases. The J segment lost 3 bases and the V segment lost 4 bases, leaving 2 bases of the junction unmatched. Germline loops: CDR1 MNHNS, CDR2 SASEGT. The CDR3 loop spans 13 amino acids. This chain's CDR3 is CASSGQGDTEAFF. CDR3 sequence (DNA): TGTGCCAGCAGTGGACAGGGAGACACTGAAGCTTTCTTT.

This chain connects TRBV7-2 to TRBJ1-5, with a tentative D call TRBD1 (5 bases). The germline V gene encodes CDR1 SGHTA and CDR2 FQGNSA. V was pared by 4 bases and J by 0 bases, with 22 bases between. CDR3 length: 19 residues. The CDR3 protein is CASSWITGLRADSNQPQHF. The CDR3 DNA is TGTGCCAGCAGCTGGATTACGGGACTCCGAGCCGATAGCAATCAGCCCCAGCATTTT.

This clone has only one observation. CDR3 residues: CASSLDISYNEQFF. CDR3 sequence (DNA): TGTGCCAGCAGCTTAGACATCTCCTACAATGAGCAGTTCTTC. This sequence joins TRBV7-9 and TRBJ2-1; D gene uncertain. This CDR3 spans 14 amino acids. With 1 base removed from V and 0 bases from J, the gap between germline ends came to 4 bases. The germline V gene encodes CDR1 SEHNR and CDR2 FQNEAQ (reference sequence).

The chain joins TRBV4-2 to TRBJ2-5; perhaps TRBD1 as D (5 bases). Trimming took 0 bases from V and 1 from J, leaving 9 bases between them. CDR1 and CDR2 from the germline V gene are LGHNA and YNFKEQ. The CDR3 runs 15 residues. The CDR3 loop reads CASSQEQAPQETQYF. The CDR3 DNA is TGTGCCAGCAGCCAAGAACAGGCACCCCAAGAGACCCAGTACTTC.

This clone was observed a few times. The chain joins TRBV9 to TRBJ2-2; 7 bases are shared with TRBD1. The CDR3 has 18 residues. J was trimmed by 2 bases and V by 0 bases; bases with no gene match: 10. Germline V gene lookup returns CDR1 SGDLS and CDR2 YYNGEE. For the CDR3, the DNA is TGTGCCAGCAGCGTAGGACAGGGTTTAATGGCAAACACCGGGGAGCTGTTTTTT. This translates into CASSVGQGLMANTGELFF. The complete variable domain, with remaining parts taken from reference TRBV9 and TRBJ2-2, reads DSGVTQTPKHLITATGQRVTLRCSPRSGDLSVYWYQQSLDQGLQFLIQYYNGEERAKGNILERFSAQQFPDLHSELNLSSLELGDSALYFCASSVGQGLMANTGELFFGEGSRLTVL.

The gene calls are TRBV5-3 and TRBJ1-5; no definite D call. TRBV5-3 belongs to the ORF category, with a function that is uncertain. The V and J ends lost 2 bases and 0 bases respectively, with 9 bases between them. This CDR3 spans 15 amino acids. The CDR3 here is CARSFQDYSNQPQHF. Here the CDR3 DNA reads TGTGCCAGAAGCTTTCAAGACTATAGCAATCAGCCCCAGCATTTT.

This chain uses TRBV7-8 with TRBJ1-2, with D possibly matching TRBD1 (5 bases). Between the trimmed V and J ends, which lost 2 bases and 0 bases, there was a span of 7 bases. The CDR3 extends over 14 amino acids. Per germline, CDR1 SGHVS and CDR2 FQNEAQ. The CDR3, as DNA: TGTGCCAGCAGCTTATCGGGGCCTAACTATGGCTACACCTTC. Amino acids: CASSLSGPNYGYTF.